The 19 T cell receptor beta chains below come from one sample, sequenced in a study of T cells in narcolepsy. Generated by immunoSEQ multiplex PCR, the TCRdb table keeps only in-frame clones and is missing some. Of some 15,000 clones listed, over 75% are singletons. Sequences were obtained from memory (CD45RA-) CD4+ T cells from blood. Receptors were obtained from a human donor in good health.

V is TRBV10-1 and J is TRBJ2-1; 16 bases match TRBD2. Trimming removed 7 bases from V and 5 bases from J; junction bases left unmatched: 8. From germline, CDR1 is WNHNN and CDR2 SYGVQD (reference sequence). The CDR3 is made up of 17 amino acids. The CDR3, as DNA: TGCGCCAGCAAGGGACTAGCGGGAGGGTGGCCCCACAATGAGCAGTTCTTC. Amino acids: CASKGLAGGWPHNEQFF.

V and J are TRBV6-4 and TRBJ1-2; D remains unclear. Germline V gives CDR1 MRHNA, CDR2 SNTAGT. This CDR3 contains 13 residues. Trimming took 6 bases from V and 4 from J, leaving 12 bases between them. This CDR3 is CASRRDGSYGYTF. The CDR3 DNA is TGTGCCAGCAGACGAGACGGTTCCTATGGCTACACCTTC.

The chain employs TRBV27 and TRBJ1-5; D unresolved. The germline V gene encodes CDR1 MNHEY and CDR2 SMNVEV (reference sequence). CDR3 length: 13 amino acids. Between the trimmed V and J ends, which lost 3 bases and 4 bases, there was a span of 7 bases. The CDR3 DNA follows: TGTGCCAGCAGTTTCTCTCCTAATCAGCCCCAGCATTTT. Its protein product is CASSFSPNQPQHF.

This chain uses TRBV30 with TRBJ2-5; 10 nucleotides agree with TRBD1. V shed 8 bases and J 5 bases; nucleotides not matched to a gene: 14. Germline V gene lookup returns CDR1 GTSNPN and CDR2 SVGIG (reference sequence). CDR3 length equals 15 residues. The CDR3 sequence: CAGDPGQGLGETQYF. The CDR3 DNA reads TGTGCCGGTGATCCGGGACAGGGGTTGGGGGAGACCCAGTACTTC.

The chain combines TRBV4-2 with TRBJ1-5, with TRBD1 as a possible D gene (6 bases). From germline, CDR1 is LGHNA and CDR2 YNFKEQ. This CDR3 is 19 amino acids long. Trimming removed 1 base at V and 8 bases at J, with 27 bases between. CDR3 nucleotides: TGTGCCAGCAGCCAAGGAGAGGCGACAGGCTCCCTTAGATTGGAGCCCCAGCATTTT. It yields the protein CASSQGEATGSLRLEPQHF.

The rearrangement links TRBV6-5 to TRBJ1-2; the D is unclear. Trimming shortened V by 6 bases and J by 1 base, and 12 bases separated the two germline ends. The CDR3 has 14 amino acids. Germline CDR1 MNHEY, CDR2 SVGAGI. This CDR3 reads CASRRSGVNYGYTF. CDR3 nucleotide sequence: TGTGCCAGCAGGCGTTCCGGCGTTAACTATGGCTACACCTTC.

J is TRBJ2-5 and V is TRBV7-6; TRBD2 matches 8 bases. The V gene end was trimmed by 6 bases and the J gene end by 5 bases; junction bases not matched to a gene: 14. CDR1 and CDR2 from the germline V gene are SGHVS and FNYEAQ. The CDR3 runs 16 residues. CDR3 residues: CASSSPLREARETQYF. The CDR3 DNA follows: TGTGCCAGCAGTTCGCCCCTGCGGGAGGCCCGGGAGACCCAGTACTTC.

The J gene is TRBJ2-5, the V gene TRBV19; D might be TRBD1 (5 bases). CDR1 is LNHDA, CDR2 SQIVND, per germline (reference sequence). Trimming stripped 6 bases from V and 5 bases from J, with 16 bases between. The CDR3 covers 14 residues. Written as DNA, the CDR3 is TGTGCCAGTAGGGCAGGGATCGGCTTTGAGACCCAGTACTTC. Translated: CASRAGIGFETQYF.

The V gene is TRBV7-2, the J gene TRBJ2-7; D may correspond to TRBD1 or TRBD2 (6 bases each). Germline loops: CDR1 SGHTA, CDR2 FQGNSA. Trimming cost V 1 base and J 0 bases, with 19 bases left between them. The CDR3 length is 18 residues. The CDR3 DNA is TGTGCCAGCAGCTTAGTCCGGCGGGCGGGACACCGCTCCTACGAGCAGTACTTC. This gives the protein CASSLVRRAGHRSYEQYF.

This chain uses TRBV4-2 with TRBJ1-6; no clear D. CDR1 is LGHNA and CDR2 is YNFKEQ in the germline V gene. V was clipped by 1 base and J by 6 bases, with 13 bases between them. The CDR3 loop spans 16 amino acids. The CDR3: CASSQAADTLNSPLHF. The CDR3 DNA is TGTGCCAGCAGCCAAGCCGCAGACACCCTTAATTCACCCCTCCACTTT.

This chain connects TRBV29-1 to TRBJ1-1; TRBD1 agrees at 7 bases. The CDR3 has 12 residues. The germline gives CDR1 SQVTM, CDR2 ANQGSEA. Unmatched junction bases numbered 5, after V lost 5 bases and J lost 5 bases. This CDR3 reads CSVPRQGTEAFF. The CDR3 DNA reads TGCAGCGTTCCCCGACAGGGTACTGAAGCTTTCTTT.

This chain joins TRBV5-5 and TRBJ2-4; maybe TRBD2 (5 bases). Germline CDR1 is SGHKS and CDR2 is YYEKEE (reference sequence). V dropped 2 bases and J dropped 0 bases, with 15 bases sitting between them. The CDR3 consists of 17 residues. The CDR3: CASSLPGREQAKNIQYF. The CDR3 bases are TGTGCCAGCAGCTTACCAGGACGGGAACAAGCCAAAAACATTCAGTACTTC.

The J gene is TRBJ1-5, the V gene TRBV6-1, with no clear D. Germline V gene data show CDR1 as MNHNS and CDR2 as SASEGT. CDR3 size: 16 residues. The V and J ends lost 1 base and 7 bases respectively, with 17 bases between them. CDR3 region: CASSEGSFGPLQPQHF. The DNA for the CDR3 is TGTGCCAGCAGTGAAGGGAGTTTTGGGCCCCTACAGCCCCAGCATTTT.

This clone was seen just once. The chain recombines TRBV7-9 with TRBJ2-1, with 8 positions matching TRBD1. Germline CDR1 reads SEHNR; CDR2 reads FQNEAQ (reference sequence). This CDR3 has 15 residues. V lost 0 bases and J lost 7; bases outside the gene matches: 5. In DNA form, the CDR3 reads TGTGCCAGCAGCTTAGCAAGGACAGGGAAGAATGAGCAGTTCTTC. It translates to CASSLARTGKNEQFF. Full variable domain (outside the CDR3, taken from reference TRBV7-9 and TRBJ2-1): DTGVSQNPRHKITKRGQNVTFRCDPISEHNRLYWYRQTLGQGPEFLTYFQNEAQLEKSRLLSDRFSAERPKGSFSTLEIQRTEQGDSAMYLCASSLARTGKNEQFFGPGTRLTVL.

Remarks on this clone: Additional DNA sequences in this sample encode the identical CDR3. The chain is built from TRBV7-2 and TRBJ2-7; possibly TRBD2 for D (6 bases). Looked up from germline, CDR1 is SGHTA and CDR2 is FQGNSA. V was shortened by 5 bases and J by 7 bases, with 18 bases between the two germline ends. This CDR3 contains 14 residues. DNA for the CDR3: TGTGCCAGCAGCCCGGGGACCACCCGGGGGGAGCAGTACTTC. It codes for CASSPGTTRGEQYF.

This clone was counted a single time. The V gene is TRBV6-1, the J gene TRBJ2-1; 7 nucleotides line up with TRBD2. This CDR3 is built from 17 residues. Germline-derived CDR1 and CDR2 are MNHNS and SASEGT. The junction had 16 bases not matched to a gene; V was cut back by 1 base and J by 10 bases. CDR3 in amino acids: CASSEEFGGGLWGEQFF. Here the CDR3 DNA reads TGTGCCAGCAGTGAAGAATTTGGGGGAGGGCTATGGGGAGAGCAGTTCTTC.

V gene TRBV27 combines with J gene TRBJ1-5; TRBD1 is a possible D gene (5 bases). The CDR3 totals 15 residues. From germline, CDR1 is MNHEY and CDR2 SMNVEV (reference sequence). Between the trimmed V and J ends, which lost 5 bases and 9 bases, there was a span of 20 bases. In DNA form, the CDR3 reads TGTGCCAGCAGTCTCTCCCGGGGGGTGCTGGGGCCCCAGCATTTT. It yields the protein CASSLSRGVLGPQHF.

The CDR3 loop is CASSERLAGGLSTDTQYF. The CDR3 coding sequence is TGTGCCAGCTCAGAGCGACTAGCGGGGGGTCTTAGCACAGATACGCAGTATTTT. The rearrangement joins TRBV18 to TRBJ2-3; 13 bases are shared with TRBD2. CDR3 size: 18 residues. The V and J ends lost 5 bases and 0 bases, in that order; junction bases with no gene match: 8. Germline CDR1 KGHSH, CDR2 LQKENI.

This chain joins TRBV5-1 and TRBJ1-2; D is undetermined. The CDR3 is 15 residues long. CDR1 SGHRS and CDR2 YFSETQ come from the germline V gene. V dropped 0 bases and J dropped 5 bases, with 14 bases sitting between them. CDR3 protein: CASSLDRTEDYGYTF. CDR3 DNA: TGCGCCAGCAGCTTGGATAGGACGGAGGATTATGGCTACACCTTC.